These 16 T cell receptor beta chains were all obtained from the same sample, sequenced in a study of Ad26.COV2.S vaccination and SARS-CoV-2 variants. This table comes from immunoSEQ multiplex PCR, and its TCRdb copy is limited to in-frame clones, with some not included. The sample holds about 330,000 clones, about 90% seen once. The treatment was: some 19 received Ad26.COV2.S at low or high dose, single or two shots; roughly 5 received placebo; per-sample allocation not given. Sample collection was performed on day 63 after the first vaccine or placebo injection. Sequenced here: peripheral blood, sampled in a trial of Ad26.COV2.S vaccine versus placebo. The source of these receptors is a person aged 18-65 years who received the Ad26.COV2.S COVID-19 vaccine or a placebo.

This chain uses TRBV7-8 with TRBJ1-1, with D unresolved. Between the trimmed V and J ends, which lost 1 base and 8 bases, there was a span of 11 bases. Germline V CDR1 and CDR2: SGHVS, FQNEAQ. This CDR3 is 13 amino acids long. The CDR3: CASSLGGPSEAFF. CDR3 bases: TGTGCCAGCAGCTTAGGAGGTCCCTCGGAAGCTTTCTTT.

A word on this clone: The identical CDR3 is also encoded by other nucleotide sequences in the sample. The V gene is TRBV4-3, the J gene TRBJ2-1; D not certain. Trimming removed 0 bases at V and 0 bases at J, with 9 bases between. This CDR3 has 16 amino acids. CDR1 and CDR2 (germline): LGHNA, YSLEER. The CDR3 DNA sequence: TGCGCCAGCAGCCAAGATAGAGGCAGCTCCTACAATGAGCAGTTCTTC. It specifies CASSQDRGSSYNEQFF.

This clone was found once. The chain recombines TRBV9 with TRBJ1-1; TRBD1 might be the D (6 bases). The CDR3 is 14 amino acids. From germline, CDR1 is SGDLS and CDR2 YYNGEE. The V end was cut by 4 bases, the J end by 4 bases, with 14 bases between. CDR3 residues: CASSQSVQGTEAFF. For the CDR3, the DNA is TGTGCCAGCAGCCAAAGTGTACAGGGCACTGAAGCTTTCTTT.

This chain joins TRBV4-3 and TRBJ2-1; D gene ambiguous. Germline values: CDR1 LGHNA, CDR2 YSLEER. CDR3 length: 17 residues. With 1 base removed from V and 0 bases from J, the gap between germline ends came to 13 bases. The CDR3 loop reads CASSQGPARSSYNEQFF. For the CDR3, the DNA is TGCGCCAGCAGCCAAGGACCGGCGCGGAGCTCCTACAATGAGCAGTTCTTC.

The CDR3 protein is CASSLDWDRGTTEAFF. In nucleotides, the CDR3 is TGCGCCAGCAGCTTGGATTGGGACAGGGGAACCACTGAAGCTTTCTTT. The chain carries TRBV5-1 and TRBJ1-1, with 10 nucleotides matching TRBD1. There are 16 residues in the CDR3. The germline gives CDR1 SGHRS, CDR2 YFSETQ. The junction had 6 bases not matched to a gene; V was cut back by 0 bases and J by 4 bases.

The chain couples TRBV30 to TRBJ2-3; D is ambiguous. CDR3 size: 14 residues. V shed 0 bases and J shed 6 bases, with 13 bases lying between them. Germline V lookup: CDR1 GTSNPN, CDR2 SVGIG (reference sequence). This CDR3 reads CAWSVGRTADTQYF. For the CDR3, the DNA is TGTGCCTGGAGTGTTGGGCGGACGGCGGATACGCAGTATTTT.

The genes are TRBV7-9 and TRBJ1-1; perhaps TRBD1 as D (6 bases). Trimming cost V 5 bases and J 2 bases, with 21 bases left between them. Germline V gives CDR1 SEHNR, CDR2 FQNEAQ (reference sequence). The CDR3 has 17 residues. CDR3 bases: TGTGCCAGCAGCGCCACGGAGGGGGGGGCTCCTAACACTGAAGCTTTCTTT. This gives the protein CASSATEGGAPNTEAFF.

The CDR3 bases are TGTGCCAGTAGTATACTAGGACAGGGCCCAACTAATGAAAAACTGTTTTTT. Its translation: CASSILGQGPTNEKLFF. The chain links TRBV19 to TRBJ1-4; 8 bases fit TRBD1. The CDR3 sequence is 17 residues long. V lost 2 bases, J lost 0 bases, and 5 bases stayed unmatched. Per germline, CDR1 LNHDA and CDR2 SQIVND (reference sequence).

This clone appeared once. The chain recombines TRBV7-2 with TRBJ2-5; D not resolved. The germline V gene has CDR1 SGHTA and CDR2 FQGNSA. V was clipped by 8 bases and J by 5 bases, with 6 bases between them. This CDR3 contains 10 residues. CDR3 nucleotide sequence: TGTGCCAGCGGTCATGAGACCCAGTACTTC. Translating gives CASGHETQYF.

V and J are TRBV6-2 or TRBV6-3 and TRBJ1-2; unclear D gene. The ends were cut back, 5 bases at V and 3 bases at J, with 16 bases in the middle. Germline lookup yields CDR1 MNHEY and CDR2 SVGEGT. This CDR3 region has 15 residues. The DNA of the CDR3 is TGTGCCAGCAGTGGACCCGATACGGCCTACTATGGCTACACCTTC. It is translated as CASSGPDTAYYGYTF.

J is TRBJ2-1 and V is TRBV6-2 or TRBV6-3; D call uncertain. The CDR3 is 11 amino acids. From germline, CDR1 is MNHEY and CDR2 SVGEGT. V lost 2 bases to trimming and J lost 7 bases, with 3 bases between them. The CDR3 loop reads CASSYPNEQFF. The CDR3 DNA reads TGTGCCAGCAGTTACCCGAATGAGCAGTTCTTC.

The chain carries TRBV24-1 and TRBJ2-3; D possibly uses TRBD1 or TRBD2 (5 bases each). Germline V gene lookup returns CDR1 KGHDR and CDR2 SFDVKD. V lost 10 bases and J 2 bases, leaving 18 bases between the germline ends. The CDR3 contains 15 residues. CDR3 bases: TGTGCCACGGATCCGGGACGGATTGACACAGATACGCAGTATTTT. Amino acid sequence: CATDPGRIDTDTQYF.

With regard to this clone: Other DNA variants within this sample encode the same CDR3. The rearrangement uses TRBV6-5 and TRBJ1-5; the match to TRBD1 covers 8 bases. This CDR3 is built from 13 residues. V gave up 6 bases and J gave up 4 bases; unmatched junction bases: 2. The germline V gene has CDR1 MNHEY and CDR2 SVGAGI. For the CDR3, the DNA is TGTGCCAGCAGCGACAGGGGTAATCAGCCCCAGCATTTT. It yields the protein CASSDRGNQPQHF.

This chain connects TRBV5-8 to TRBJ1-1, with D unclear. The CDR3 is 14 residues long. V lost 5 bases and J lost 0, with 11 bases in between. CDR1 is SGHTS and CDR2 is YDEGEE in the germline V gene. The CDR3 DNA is TGTGCCAGCAGGCCTCCGACACTGAACACTGAAGCTTTCTTT. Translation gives CASRPPTLNTEAFF.

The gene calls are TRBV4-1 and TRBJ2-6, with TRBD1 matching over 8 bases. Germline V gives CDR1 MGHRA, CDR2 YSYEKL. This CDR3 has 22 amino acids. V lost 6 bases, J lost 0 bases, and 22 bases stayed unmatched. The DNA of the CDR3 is TGCGCCAGCAGTAGCAAACTCCCGGGACAGGAAATTTTTCTCTCTGGGGCCAACGTCCTGACTTTC. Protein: CASSSKLPGQEIFLSGANVLTF.

The CDR3 is CASSRGQGSLSEAFF. The CDR3, as DNA: TGCGCCAGCAGCCGGGGACAGGGTAGTCTTTCTGAAGCTTTCTTT. V usage is TRBV4-3 and J usage is TRBJ1-1; 9 nucleotides agree with TRBD1. The CDR3 is 15 amino acids. Germline V gene sequence: CDR1 LGHNA, CDR2 YSLEER. J was trimmed by 6 bases and V by 4 bases; bases with no gene match: 9.